Listed here are 2 T cell receptor beta chains from one sample, sequenced in a study of blood T cell repertoires in COVID-19. Assay: immunoSEQ multiplex PCR; the TCRdb copy retains only in-frame clones and omits some. Found here are about 390,000 clones, 80% to 90% of them singletons; the top ten hold approximately 2.4%. What was sequenced was peripheral blood. The origin of the receptors is a woman aged 55-70 years with COVID-19, enrolled during active disease.

The V gene is TRBV5-6, the J gene TRBJ1-2, with TRBD1 matching over 9 bases. J lost 1 base, V lost 1 base, and 2 bases had no gene match. The germline V gene has CDR1 SGHDT and CDR2 YYEEEE. This CDR3 comprises 15 residues. This CDR3 is CASSLLGQGNYGYTF. In DNA, the CDR3 is TGTGCCAGCAGCTTGTTGGGACAGGGTAACTATGGCTACACCTTC. Supplemented by reference TRBV5-6 and TRBJ1-2, the full variable domain reads DAGVTQSPTHLIKTRGQQVTLRCSPKSGHDTVSWYQQALGQGPQFIFQYYEEEERQRGNFPDRFSGHQFPNYSSELNVNALLLGDSALYLCASSLLGQGNYGYTFGSGTRLTVV.

The gene calls are TRBV7-3 and TRBJ2-5; D is possibly TRBD1 (5 bases). Germline loops: CDR1 SGHTA, CDR2 FQGTGA. V gave up 5 bases and J gave up 5 bases, with 15 bases separating them. This CDR3 has 14 amino acids. The CDR3 reads CASSPSGARETQYF. The CDR3 nucleotides read TGTGCCAGCAGCCCCAGTGGGGCTCGCGAGACCCAGTACTTC.